These 12 T cell receptor beta chains were all obtained from the same sample, sequenced in a study of CXCR3-negative and CXCR3-positive naive CD8 T cells. Points from the study as a whole: Against CXCR3-negative naive cells, CXCR3-positive naive cells showed more hydrophobic TRB CDR3s.

No antigen has been assigned to these receptors. The TRB cDNA libraries were prepared by 5' RACE with UMI labels. Using the 5' RACE reads, TCRdb records one entry per CDR3 protein without DNA. Across roughly 130,000 distinct CDR3 sequences, the top ten clones capture roughly 0.62% of the sample. Sequenced material: naive CXCR3+ CD8+ T cells from blood. Subset specified: CD45RO-CCR7+CD27+CD95- naive CD8+ T cells expressing CXCR3 (TNR3+). All receptors come from a human donor in good health. Some clones in this sample may be carry-over from other donors' samples.

J is TRBJ2-5 and V is TRBV6-5; TCRdb calls TRBD2, which cannot be checked without DNA. CDR1 and CDR2 from the germline V gene are MNHEY and SVGAGI. The CDR3 length is 14 residues. The CDR3 loop reads CATRGGEYQETQYF.

The genes are TRBV29-1 and TRBJ1-2; the TCRdb D gene call, TRBD1, has no DNA to confirm it. CDR3 length: 15 residues. The germline V gene encodes CDR1 SQVTM and CDR2 ANQGSEA. CDR3 loop: CSTPFRDRGVYGYTF. Based on the CDR3 plus reference TRBV29-1 and TRBJ1-2, the full variable domain is SAVISQKPSRDICQRGTSLTIQCQVDSQVTMMFWYRQQPGQSLTLIATANQGSEATYESGFVIDKFPISRPNLTFSTLTVSNMSPEDSSIYLCSTPFRDRGVYGYTFGSGTRLTVV.

The chain couples TRBV4-3 to TRBJ2-7. CDR1 LGHNA and CDR2 YSLEER come from the germline V gene. CDR3 length: 13 residues. Here the CDR3 reads CASSQDQGYEQYF.

Here the CDR3 reads CASSEGSGSGVQYF. The chain joins TRBV6-1 to TRBJ2-3; the D call of TRBD2 rests on TCRdb alone, since no DNA is present to check it. In germline, CDR1 is MNHNS, CDR2 SASEGT. The CDR3 has 14 amino acids.

This sequence joins TRBV7-9 and TRBJ2-1; TCRdb names TRBD1, which stays unverified in the absence of DNA. The CDR3 runs 16 residues. Germline CDR1 is SEHNR and CDR2 is FQNEAQ (reference sequence). The CDR3 is CASSSSVGGQAHEQFF.

The chain links TRBV5-1 to TRBJ1-1; TCRdb picks TRBD1, but there is no DNA to check that call. CDR3 size: 15 residues. Germline V gives CDR1 SGHRS, CDR2 YFSETQ. CDR3 sequence: CASSLEQGVQTEAFF.

This rearrangement joins TRBV6-6 to TRBJ1-1. Germline loops: CDR1 MNHNY, CDR2 SVGAGI (reference sequence). CDR3 length: 14 residues. CDR3: CASINPLKNGEAFF.

The chain uses TRBV4-1 and TRBJ1-2; TCRdb's D call, TRBD1, is unchecked because there is no DNA. The CDR3 spans 16 residues. Germline V lookup: CDR1 MGHRA, CDR2 YSYEKL. The CDR3 here is CASSQEGGTVVSGYTF.

The J gene is TRBJ2-3, the V gene TRBV24-1; as DNA is missing, the TRBD1 call by TCRdb cannot be tested. CDR1 is KGHDR, CDR2 SFDVKD, per germline. The CDR3 runs to 15 residues. The CDR3 spells CATSADGGGIDTQYF.

J is TRBJ2-7 and V is TRBV6-6; TCRdb outputs TRBD1, but without DNA this stays unchecked. The CDR3 is 14 amino acids. The germline V gene encodes CDR1 MNHNY and CDR2 SVGAGI (reference sequence). CDR3: CASSPTGGYYEQYF.

The rearrangement uses TRBV3-1 and TRBJ1-6; TCRdb calls TRBD1, which cannot be checked without DNA. Germline V lookup: CDR1 LGHDT, CDR2 YNNKEL (reference sequence). The CDR3 is made up of 15 amino acids. CDR3: CASSSLVVGDSPLHF.

This chain uses TRBV30 with TRBJ2-7; the D gene TCRdb calls, TRBD1, cannot be checked with no DNA. The germline gives CDR1 GTSNPN, CDR2 SVGIG (reference sequence). The CDR3 covers 16 residues. The CDR3 sequence: CAWSVPLGPPGMEQYF. The full variable domain, completed using reference TRBV30 and TRBJ2-7, is SQTIHQWPATLVQPVGSPLSLECTVEGTSNPNLYWYRQAAGRGLQLLFYSVGIGQISSEVPQNLSASRPQDRQFILSSKKLLLSDSGFYLCAWSVPLGPPGMEQYFGPGTRLTVT.